This TCR beta chain was obtained from a study of blood T cell repertoires in COVID-19 (dated by TCRdb to about 2020). With respect to the entire study: Samples from collaborators originated in the United States, Italy and Spain and spanned both the acute and convalescent phases of COVID-19. The repertoires were released in a freely available public database meant as a resource for research on the immune response to SARS-CoV-2. Deeply sampled blood TCRbeta repertoires from subjects exposed to, actively infected with, or recovered from COVID-19 were included in the dataset. HLA class I and class II types, where available, came from metadata supplied by the sample provider rather than from assay-based typing. Nearly every sample came with metadata listing a de-identified subject ID, COVID-19 status, age in years and sex. Samples were obtained from the ongoing ImmuneRACE study (first 160 participants) and from over 1,000 subjects provided by 6 global collaborators. The prospective study material was composed of cDNA or gDNA derived from T cells, B-cell-depleted T cells, or PBMCs. Overall study results and their limits: The amount of clinical and demographic metadata varied by source and participant and was provided uncurated.

Whole blood was collected in K2EDTA tubes by collaborating institutions according to the institutions' own protocols. For TCRbeta analysis, collaborators shipped samples as frozen whole blood, isolated PBMCs, or DNA extracted from either of those sample types. As to this clone: What antigen it recognizes has not been identified. The sample holds no much larger clone one base away, and base qualities are not on file.

The immunoSEQ Assay, a bias-controlled multiplex PCR, was used to amplify TCRbeta CDR3 regions from genomic DNA. The original pipeline was this. Within the assay, amplification of reference gene primers was used to estimate how many nucleated cells each sample contained. Sequence reads were collapsed and filtered to measure the absolute abundance of every unique TCRbeta CDR3 rearrangement. For each sample, productive Simpson clonality was calculated as the square root of Simpson's diversity index over productive rearrangements. TCRdb took this table from immuneACCESS and kept in-frame rearrangements with V and J called. Such tables lack part of the clones; where checked against another copy, unresolved V genes explain under half of the gap, and the rest is unexplained. V and J calls and clone size are given by that table; D and trimming were obtained from the DNA. For this sample the table gives 280,000 or so clones, of which 89% were detected only once. Around 12% of the sample lies in the top ten.

The CDR3 contains 13 residues, cysteine and phenylalanine counted. The only DNA kept is the CDR3, 39 bases in frame from the first base. At the junction V is shortened by 1 base and J by 8 bases, with 9 bases in between. According to the germline V gene (reference sequence), CDR1 reads SEHNR and CDR2 reads FQNEAQ. The sequenced material came from peripheral blood. The chain links TRBV7-9 with TRBJ2-1; the best D guess is TRBD2, with 5 bases matching. The clonotype originates from a woman aged 60-75 years with acute or convalescent COVID-19. The CDR3 region: CASSLGGSDEQFF. In nucleotide form, the sequence is TGTGCCAGCAGCTTAGGAGGGAGCGATGAGCAGTTCTTC.